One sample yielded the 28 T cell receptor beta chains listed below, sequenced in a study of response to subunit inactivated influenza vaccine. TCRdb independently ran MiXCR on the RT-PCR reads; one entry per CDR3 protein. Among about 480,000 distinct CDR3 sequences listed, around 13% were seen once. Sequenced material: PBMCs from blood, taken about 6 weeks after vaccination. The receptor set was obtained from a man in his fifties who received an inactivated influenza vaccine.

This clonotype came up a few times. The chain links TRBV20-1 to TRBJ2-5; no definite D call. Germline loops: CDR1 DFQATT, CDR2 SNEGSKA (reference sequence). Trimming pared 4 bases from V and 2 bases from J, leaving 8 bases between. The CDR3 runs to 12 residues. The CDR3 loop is CSAMRQQETQYF. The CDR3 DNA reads TGCAGTGCTATGCGGCAACAAGAGACCCAGTACTTC.

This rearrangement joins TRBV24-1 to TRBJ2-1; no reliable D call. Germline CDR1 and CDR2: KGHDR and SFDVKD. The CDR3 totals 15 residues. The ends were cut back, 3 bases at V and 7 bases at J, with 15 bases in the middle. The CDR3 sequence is CATSDVRPPGNEQFF. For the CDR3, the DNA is TGTGCCACCAGTGATGTCAGGCCCCCGGGTAATGAGCAGTTCTTC.

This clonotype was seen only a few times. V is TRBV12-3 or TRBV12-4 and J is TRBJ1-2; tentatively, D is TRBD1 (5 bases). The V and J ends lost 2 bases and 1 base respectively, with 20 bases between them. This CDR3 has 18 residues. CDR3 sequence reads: CASSLRIAARRGNYGYTF. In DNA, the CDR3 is TGTGCCAGCAGTTTACGAATTGCTGCTCGGAGGGGTAACTATGGCTACACCTTC.

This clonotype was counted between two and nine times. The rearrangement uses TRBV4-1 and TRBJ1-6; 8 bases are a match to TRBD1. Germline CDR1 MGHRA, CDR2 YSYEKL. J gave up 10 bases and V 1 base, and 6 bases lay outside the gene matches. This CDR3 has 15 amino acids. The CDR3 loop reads CASSQGTGYGSPLHF. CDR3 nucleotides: TGCGCCAGCAGCCAAGGGACAGGGTACGGCTCACCCCTCCACTTT.

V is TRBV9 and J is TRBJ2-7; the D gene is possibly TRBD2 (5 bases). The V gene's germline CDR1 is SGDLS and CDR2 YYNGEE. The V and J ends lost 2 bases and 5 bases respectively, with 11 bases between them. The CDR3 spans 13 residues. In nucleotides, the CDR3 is TGTGCCAGCAGCGTTACTAGTTCCCACGAGCAGTACTTC. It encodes CASSVTSSHEQYF.

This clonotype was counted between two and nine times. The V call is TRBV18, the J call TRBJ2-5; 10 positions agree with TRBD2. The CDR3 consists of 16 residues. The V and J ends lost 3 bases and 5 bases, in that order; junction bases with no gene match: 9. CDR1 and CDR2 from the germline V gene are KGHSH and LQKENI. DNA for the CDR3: TGTGCCAGCTCACCGACCGGACTAGCGGAAGGGGAGACCCAGTACTTC. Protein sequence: CASSPTGLAEGETQYF.

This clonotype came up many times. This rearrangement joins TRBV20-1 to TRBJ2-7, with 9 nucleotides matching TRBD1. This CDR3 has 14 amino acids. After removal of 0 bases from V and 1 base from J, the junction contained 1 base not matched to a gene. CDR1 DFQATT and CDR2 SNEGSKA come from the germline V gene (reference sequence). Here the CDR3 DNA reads TGCAGTGCTAGAGATGGACAGGGGTCCTACGAGCAGTACTTC. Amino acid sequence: CSARDGQGSYEQYF.

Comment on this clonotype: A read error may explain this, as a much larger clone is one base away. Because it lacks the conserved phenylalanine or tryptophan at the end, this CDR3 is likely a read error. The CDR3 region is CSARTLPSGSGETQYL. The CDR3 region has the DNA TGCAGTGCTAGAACTTTACCTAGCGGGAGTGGGGAGACCCAGTACCTC. The V gene is TRBV20-1, the J gene TRBJ2-5; 10 nucleotides match TRBD2. The CDR3 totals 16 residues. With V trimmed by 2 bases and J by 5 bases, 11 bases remained unmatched. CDR1 and CDR2 (germline): DFQATT, SNEGSKA (reference sequence).

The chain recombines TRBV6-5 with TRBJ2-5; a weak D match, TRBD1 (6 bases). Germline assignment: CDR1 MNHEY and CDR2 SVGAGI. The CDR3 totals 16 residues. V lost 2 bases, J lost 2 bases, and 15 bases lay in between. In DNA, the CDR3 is TGTGCCAGCAGTTACAAGTTGGGGGACACTCAAGAGACCCAGTACTTC. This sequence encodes CASSYKLGDTQETQYF.

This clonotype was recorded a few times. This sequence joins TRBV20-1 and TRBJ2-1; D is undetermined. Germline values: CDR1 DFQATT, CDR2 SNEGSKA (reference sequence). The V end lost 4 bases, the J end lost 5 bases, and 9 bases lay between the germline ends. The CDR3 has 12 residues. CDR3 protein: CSANIGDNEQFF. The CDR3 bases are TGCAGTGCTAATATCGGAGACAATGAGCAGTTCTTC.

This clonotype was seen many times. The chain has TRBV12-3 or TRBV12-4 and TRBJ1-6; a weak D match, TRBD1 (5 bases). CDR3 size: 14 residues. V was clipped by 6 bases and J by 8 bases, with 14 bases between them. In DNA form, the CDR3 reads TGTGCCAGCAGCCCCTGGGGGAATGATTCACCCCTCCACTTT. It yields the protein CASSPWGNDSPLHF.

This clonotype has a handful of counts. The CDR3 sequence is CASSLSPGAYEQYF. Written as DNA, the CDR3 is TGTGCCAGCAGCTTAAGTCCAGGGGCCTACGAGCAGTACTTC. The gene calls are TRBV11-2 and TRBJ2-7; TRBD1 might be the D (6 bases). The CDR3 covers 14 residues. The germline V and J ends were trimmed by 2 bases and 2 bases, with 10 bases remaining between them. Germline values: CDR1 SGHAT, CDR2 FQNNGV.

The CDR3 reads CASSQDKGARVGYTF. The CDR3 DNA reads as TGTGCCAGCAGCCAAGATAAGGGGGCGCGAGTTGGCTACACCTTC. The chain joins TRBV4-2 to TRBJ1-2, with TRBD1 matching over 7 bases. The CDR3 loop spans 15 amino acids. After removal of 0 bases from V and 7 bases from J, the junction contained 8 bases not matched to a gene. CDR1 is LGHNA and CDR2 is YNFKEQ in the germline V gene.

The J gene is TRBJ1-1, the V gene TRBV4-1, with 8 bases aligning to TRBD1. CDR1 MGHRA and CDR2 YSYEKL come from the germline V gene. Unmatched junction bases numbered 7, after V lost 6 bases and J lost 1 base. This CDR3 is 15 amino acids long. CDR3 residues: CASRWTGMANTEAFF. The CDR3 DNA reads TGCGCCAGCAGATGGACAGGGATGGCGAACACTGAAGCTTTCTTT.

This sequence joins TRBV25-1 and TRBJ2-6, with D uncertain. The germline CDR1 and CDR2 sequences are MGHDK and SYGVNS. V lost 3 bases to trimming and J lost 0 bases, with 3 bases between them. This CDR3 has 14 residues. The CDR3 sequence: CASSDPSGANVLTF. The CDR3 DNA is TGTGCCAGCAGTGACCCCTCTGGGGCCAACGTCCTGACTTTC.

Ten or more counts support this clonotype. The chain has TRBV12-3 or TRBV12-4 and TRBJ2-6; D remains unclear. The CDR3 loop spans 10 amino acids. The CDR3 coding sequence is TGTAACCATAGGGCCAACGTCCTGACTTTC. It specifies CNHRANVLTF.

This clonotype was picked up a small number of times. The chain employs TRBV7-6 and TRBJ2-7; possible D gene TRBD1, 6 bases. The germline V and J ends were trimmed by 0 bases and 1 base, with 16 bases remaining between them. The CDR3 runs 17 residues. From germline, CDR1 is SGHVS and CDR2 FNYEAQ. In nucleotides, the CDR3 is TGTGCCAGCAGCTTAGCGGATCCGGGACACGCATCCTACGAGCAGTACTTC. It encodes CASSLADPGHASYEQYF.

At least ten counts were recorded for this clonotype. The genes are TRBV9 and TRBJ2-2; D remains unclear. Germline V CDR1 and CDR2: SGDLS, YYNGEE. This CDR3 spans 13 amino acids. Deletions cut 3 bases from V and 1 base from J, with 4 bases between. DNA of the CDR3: TGTGCCAGCAGCGCCGGGAACACCGGGGAGCTGTTTTTT. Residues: CASSAGNTGELFF.

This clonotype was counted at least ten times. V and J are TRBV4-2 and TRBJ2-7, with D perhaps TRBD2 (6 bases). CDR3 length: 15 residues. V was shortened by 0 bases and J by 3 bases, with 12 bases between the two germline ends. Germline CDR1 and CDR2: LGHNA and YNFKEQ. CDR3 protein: CASSQERQAGYEQYF. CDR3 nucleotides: TGTGCCAGCAGCCAAGAAAGGCAAGCGGGCTACGAGCAGTACTTC.

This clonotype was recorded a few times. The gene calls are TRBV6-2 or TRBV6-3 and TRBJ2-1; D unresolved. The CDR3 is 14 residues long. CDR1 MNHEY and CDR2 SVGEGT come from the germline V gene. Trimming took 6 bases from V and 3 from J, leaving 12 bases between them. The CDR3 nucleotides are TGTGCCAGCAGAGGTAGTGTGCTCTACAATGAGCAGTTCTTC. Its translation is CASRGSVLYNEQFF.

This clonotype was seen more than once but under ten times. The CDR3 is CAISATSEPTDTQYF. The CDR3 DNA follows: TGTGCCATCAGCGCTACTAGCGAACCGACAGATACGCAGTATTTT. This sequence joins TRBV10-3 and TRBJ2-3, with TRBD2 matching 7 bases. The germline V gene encodes CDR1 ENHRY and CDR2 SYGVKD. The CDR3 runs 15 residues. The ends lost 6 bases at V and 3 bases at J; junction bases unmatched: 9.

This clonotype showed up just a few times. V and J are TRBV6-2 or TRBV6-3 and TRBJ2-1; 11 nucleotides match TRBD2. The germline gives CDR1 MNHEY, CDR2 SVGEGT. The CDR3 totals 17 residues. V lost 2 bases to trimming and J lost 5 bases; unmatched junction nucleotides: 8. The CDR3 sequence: CASSYVTGLAGDNEQFF. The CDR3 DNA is TGTGCCAGCAGTTACGTAACCGGACTAGCGGGCGACAATGAGCAGTTCTTC.

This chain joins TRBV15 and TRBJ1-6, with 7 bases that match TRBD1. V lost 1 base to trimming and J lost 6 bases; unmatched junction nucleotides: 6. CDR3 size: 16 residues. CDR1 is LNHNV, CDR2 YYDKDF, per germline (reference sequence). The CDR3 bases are TGTGCCACCAGCAGAGGGCCGGGACAGATTAATTCACCCCTCCACTTT. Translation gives CATSRGPGQINSPLHF.

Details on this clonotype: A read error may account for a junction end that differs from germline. DNA of the CDR3: TGTGCCAGCAGTTTATCGTCGGAGACAGGGGGCAGAGATTTT. It specifies CASSLSSETGGRDF. The chain uses TRBV27 and TRBJ2-3; TRBD1 agrees at 10 bases. CDR1 and CDR2 (germline): MNHEY, SMNVEV (reference sequence). This CDR3 is built from 14 residues.

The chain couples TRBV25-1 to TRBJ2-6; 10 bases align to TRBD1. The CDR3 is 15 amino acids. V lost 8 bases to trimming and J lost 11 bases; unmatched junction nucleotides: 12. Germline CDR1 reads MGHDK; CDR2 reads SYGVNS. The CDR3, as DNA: TGTGCCAGCTCCCGGAGGGGACAGGGGAACGACGTCCTGACTTTC. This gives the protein CASSRRGQGNDVLTF.

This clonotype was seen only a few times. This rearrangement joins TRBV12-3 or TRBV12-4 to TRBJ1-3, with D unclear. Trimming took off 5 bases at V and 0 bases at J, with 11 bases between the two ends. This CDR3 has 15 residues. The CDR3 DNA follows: TGTGCCAGCAGTCCCGCCCACTCCTCTGGAAACACCATATATTTT. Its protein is CASSPAHSSGNTIYF.

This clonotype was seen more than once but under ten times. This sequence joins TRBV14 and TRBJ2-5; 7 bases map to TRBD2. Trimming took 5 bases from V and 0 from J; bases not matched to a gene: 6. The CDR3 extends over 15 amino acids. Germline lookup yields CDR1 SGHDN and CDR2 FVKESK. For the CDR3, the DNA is TGTGCCAGCAGCGAAGGGACTACCTACCAAGAGACCCAGTACTTC. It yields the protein CASSEGTTYQETQYF.

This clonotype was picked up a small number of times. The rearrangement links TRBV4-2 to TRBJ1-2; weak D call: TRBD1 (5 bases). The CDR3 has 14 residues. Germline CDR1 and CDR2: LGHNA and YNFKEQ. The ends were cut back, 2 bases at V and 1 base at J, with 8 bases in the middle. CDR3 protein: CASSQRGNNYGYTF. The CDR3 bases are TGTGCCAGCAGCCAACGGGGCAATAACTATGGCTACACCTTC.